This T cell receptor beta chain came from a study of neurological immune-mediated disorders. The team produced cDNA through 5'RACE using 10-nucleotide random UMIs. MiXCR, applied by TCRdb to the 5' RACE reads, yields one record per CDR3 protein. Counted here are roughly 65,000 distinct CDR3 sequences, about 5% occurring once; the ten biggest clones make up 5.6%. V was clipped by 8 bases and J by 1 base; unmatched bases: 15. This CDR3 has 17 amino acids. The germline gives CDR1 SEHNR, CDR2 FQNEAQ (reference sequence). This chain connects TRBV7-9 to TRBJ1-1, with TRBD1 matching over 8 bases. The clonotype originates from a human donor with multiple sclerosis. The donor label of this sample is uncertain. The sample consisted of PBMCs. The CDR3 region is CASRTGTGVLSNTEAFF. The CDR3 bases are TGTGCCAGCCGAACCGGGACAGGAGTCCTCTCGAACACTGAAGCTTTCTTT. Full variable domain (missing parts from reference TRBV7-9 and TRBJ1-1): DTGVSQNPRHKITKRGQNVTFRCDPISEHNRLYWYRQTLGQGPEFLTYFQNEAQLEKSRLLSDRFSAERPKGSFSTLEIQRTEQGDSAMYLCASRTGTGVLSNTEAFFGQGTRLTVV.